This paragraph covers one T cell receptor (beta chain) sequence. This specimen belongs to a study of blood T cell repertoires in COVID-19. On the study more broadly: PBMCs, B-cell-depleted T cells, or T cells provided the cDNA or gDNA that made up the material.

Participant age was about 18 to 89 years, and participants resided in about 25 US areas. Source study methods: Amplifying reference gene primers gave estimates of nucleated cell counts. Clones were read by immunoSEQ multiplex PCR, and TCRdb kept only the in-frame ones, dropping some. V and J calls plus clone size are reproduced from that table; the DNA served to infer D and trimming. The table lists roughly 280,000 clones, 89% of them singletons. This clonotype originated in a woman in her fifties or sixties who had recovered from COVID-19. The sample was PBMCs or T cells enriched from blood (not recorded which).

In nucleotides, the CDR3 is TGCGCCAGCAGCTTGGGAGGTGGTGGAAGCAATCAGCCCCAGCATTTT. Its translation: CASSLGGGGSNQPQHF. V usage is TRBV5-1 and J usage is TRBJ1-5, with D uncertain. Trimming pared 0 bases from V and 1 base from J, leaving 11 bases between. The length of the CDR3 is 16 residues. The V gene's germline CDR1 is SGHRS and CDR2 YFSETQ.